Listed below are T cell receptor beta chains from one sample, sequenced in a study of blood T cells in healthy people across ages. TCRdb used MiXCR to reprocess the 5' RACE reads, holding one entry per CDR3 protein. This sample has about 640,000 distinct CDR3 sequences; 45% to 65% occur once, and the top ten carry 30% to 45%. The sequenced material came from blood. The receptor set was obtained from a man in his 60s in good health. CDR3s include the opening cysteine and the closing phenylalanine or tryptophan. D genes are given only for firm matches. Some rows mark clone size as missing; the rest say once, few, many or name a class of expanded clone.

size	V	J	D	DNA	CDR3
.	TRBV5-1	TRBJ1-5	.	TGCGCCAGCAGCTTTTGGTCGGGGTCTAATCAGCCCCAGCATTTT	CASSFWSGSNQPQHF
.	TRBV12-3/TRBV12-4	TRBJ2-3	TRBD1	TGTGCCAGCACCGAACCGGGACAGAGCACAGATACGCAGTATTTT	CASTEPGQSTDTQYF
.	TRBV5-1	TRBJ1-1	.	TGCGCCAGCAGCTTGGGCAGGGAGCCCCCGAACACTGAAGCTTTCTTT	CASSLGREPPNTEAFF
.	TRBV20-1	TRBJ2-1	TRBD2	TGCAGTGCTAGGGAGCGGGGGGGCCGTGACAATGAGCAGTTCTTC	CSARERGGRDNEQFF
.	TRBV7-2	TRBJ2-1	.	TGTGCCAGCAGCTTACAGGGCGATGATGAGCAGTTCTTC	CASSLQGDDEQFF
many	TRBV7-2	TRBJ2-3	TRBD1	TGTGCCAGCAGCTCTTACACAGGGGAAGGGCAGTATTTT	CASSSYTGEGQYF
.	TRBV12-3/TRBV12-4	TRBJ2-7	.	TGTGCCAGCAGTTTAGTCTCGAGGGGGGGCTCCTACGAGCAGTACTTC	CASSLVSRGGSYEQYF
.	TRBV5-1	TRBJ2-2	.	TGCGCCAGCAGCTTCCTCGGACTGAGAGAGACCGGGGAGCTGTTTTTT	CASSFLGLRETGELFF
.	TRBV6-5	TRBJ1-2	.	TGTGCCAGCAGTTACTCCAGGAGCTATGGCTACACCTTC	CASSYSRSYGYTF
.	TRBV5-1	TRBJ2-3	TRBD2	TGCGCCAGCAGCTTGTCAGCGGGGGGGCCTGGAGATACGCAGTATTTT	CASSLSAGGPGDTQYF
few	TRBV10-2	TRBJ1-5	.	TGCGCCAGCAGTGACCGGCAGGGCCCTTGGGGCAATCAGCCCCAGCATTTT	CASSDRQGPWGNQPQHF
few	TRBV2	TRBJ2-1	TRBD1	TGTGCCAGCAGTGAAGCGCGCACAGGGGGAGACAATGAGCAGTTCTTC	CASSEARTGGDNEQFF
few	TRBV20-1	TRBJ2-3	TRBD2	TGCAGTGCTCCGACTAGCGGGAACACAGATACGCAGTATTTT	CSAPTSGNTDTQYF
many	TRBV14	TRBJ1-2	TRBD1	TGTGCCAGCAGCCACCTCCGGGACAGGGTAACCTATGGCTACACCTTC	CASSHLRDRVTYGYTF
.	TRBV6-1	TRBJ1-5	.	TGTGCCAGCACCGAGGGCCAGGGGCCCCGTCCCCAGCATTTT	CASTEGQGPRPQHF
once	TRBV21-1	TRBJ2-7	.	TGTGCCAGCAGCTTATCTGGGGACAGTACCTTATTCGGGCCTTACGAGCAGTACTTC	CASSLSGDSTLFGPYEQYF
once	TRBV6-5	TRBJ1-4	.	TGTGCCAGCAGTTACTCGATGTCTGAAAAACTGTTTTTT	CASSYSMSEKLFF
.	TRBV12-3/TRBV12-4	TRBJ1-5	.	TGTGCCAGCAGTTTAGCACAGGCGGGAGTTCAGCCCCAGCATTTT	CASSLAQAGVQPQHF
few	TRBV28	TRBJ2-1	TRBD2	TGTGCCAGCAGTTTATGGCCTAGCGGGGGCAATGAGCAGTTCTTC	CASSLWPSGGNEQFF
.	TRBV20-1	TRBJ1-2	.	TGCAGTGCTAGACCCCGTGTGGACAGTAACTATGGCTACACCTTC	CSARPRVDSNYGYTF
.	TRBV5-1	TRBJ1-1	TRBD1	TGCGCCAGCAGGAGGACAGGGGACATGAACACTGAAGCTTTCTTT	CASRRTGDMNTEAFF
few	TRBV10-3	TRBJ2-5	TRBD2	TGTGCCATCAGTCCCGGACTAGCGGGGGGAAAGACCCAGTACTTC	CAISPGLAGGKTQYF
.	TRBV11-2	TRBJ2-3	.	TGTGCCAGCAGCCCCTTAGGAGCCGGCCAACAGTATTTT	CASSPLGAGQQYF
few	TRBV15	TRBJ2-1	TRBD1	TGTGCCACCAGCAGAGGCCGGGACAGCTACAATGAGCAGTTCTTC	CATSRGRDSYNEQFF